Presented here are 20 T cell receptor beta chains from one specimen sequenced in a study of T cell responses to AZD1222 COVID-19 vaccine. Only in-frame clones appear in the TCRdb table, and some are missing; sequencing was by immunoSEQ multiplex PCR. The sample has fewer than 180,000 clones; roughly 90% are singletons. The sample here was peripheral blood, taken 28 days after the second AZD1222 dose. The receptors were gathered from an adult who received the AZD1222 COVID-19 vaccine.

The gene calls are TRBV24-1 and TRBJ2-3; 9 positions match TRBD1. V trimming: 4 bases; J trimming: 5 bases; junction bases outside the gene matches: 9. The CDR3 is 16 residues long. Germline V gene data show CDR1 as KGHDR and CDR2 as SFDVKD. The CDR3 DNA follows: TGTGCCACCAGTGAGACGCACAGGGGGCGCGAAGATACGCAGTATTTT. Translation: CATSETHRGREDTQYF.

V usage is TRBV7-9 and J usage is TRBJ2-1; TRBD2 matches 15 bases. Trimming took 2 bases from V and 4 from J; bases not matched to a gene: 9. CDR1 is SEHNR and CDR2 is FQNEAQ in the germline V gene (reference sequence). CDR3 length: 19 residues. The CDR3 DNA sequence: TGTGCCAGCAGCTTACGGGGACTAGCGGGAGGCCGAGGGTACAATGAGCAGTTCTTC. This codes for CASSLRGLAGGRGYNEQFF.

The V gene is TRBV14, the J gene TRBJ2-1; weak D call: TRBD1 (6 bases). Per germline, CDR1 SGHDN and CDR2 FVKESK. CDR3 size: 16 residues. V dropped 4 bases and J dropped 5 bases, with 18 bases sitting between them. For the CDR3, the DNA is TGTGCCAGCAGCCGCTCAGGGGCTAGCATGCACAATGAGCAGTTCTTC. Its translation is CASSRSGASMHNEQFF.

The chain uses TRBV7-2 and TRBJ1-1, with D tentatively TRBD1 (6 bases). This CDR3 is 13 amino acids long. Trimming left V 4 bases short and J 3 bases short, with 9 bases between. Germline CDR1 is SGHTA and CDR2 is FQGNSA. The CDR3 DNA sequence: TGTGCCAGCAGCTCTCACAGGGACACTGAAGCTTTCTTT. This codes for CASSSHRDTEAFF.

V and J are TRBV7-8 and TRBJ2-7; 9 bases agree with TRBD2. The CDR3 spans 17 residues. Unmatched junction bases numbered 14, after V lost 5 bases and J lost 3 bases. Germline loops: CDR1 SGHVS, CDR2 FQNEAQ. The CDR3 DNA reads TGTGCCAGCAGCAAAATAGGGCGCCTAGCGGGAATCTACGAGCAGTACTTC. Its protein product is CASSKIGRLAGIYEQYF.

The chain recombines TRBV19 with TRBJ1-1; the match to TRBD1 covers 7 bases. The CDR3 covers 16 residues. After removal of 7 bases from V and 1 base from J, the junction contained 12 bases not matched to a gene. Per the germline V gene, CDR1 is LNHDA and CDR2 is SQIVND (reference sequence). Here the CDR3 DNA reads TGTGCCAGTATAGGGGGTGGGGACAGTCGGAACACTGAAGCTTTCTTT. This encodes CASIGGGDSRNTEAFF.

The chain is built from TRBV5-1 and TRBJ1-1; D remains unclear. V lost 0 bases, J lost 5 bases, and 8 bases lay in between. The CDR3 covers 13 residues. Germline V lookup: CDR1 SGHRS, CDR2 YFSETQ. The CDR3 bases are TGCGCCAGCAGCTTGGTCAGGAGGACTGAAGCTTTCTTT. As protein: CASSLVRRTEAFF.

The CDR3 region has the DNA TGTGCCAGCAGTTCTACGGGGCCAAGGGGCTACACCTTC. Protein sequence: CASSSTGPRGYTF. V usage is TRBV28 and J usage is TRBJ1-2; D perhaps matches TRBD1 (5 bases). V dropped 4 bases and J dropped 8 bases, with 14 bases sitting between them. The germline gives CDR1 MDHEN, CDR2 SYDVKM. CDR3 length equals 13 residues.

CDR3 sequence reads: CASRAGRVSRNEKLFF. CDR3 bases: TGTGCCAGTCGAGCCGGAAGGGTCTCCCGCAATGAAAAACTGTTTTTT. The chain combines TRBV19 with TRBJ1-4, with unresolved D. This CDR3 region has 16 residues. In germline, CDR1 is LNHDA, CDR2 SQIVND (reference sequence). Trimming removed 8 bases from V and 5 bases from J, with 21 bases in between.

The chain is built from TRBV5-4 and TRBJ1-3; D gene ambiguous. CDR1 is SGHNT and CDR2 is YYREEE in the germline V gene (reference sequence). This CDR3 is built from 15 residues. V was cut by 2 bases and J by 0 bases, with 9 bases left in between. CDR3 residues: CASSLIPLSGNTIYF. The CDR3 DNA reads TGTGCCAGCAGCTTAATACCGCTCTCTGGAAACACCATATATTTT. The complete variable domain, with remaining parts taken from reference TRBV5-4 and TRBJ1-3, reads ETGVTQSPTHLIKTRGQQVTLRCSSQSGHNTVSWYQQALGQGPQFIFQYYREEENGRGNFPPRFSGLQFPNYSSELNVNALELDDSALYLCASSLIPLSGNTIYFGEGSWLTVV.

This chain uses TRBV6-4 with TRBJ1-6; no firm D call. V was cut by 6 bases and J by 10 bases, with 16 bases left in between. The CDR3 has 14 residues. Germline assignment: CDR1 MRHNA and CDR2 SNTAGT. The DNA for the CDR3 is TGTGCCAGCAGCCTCAGACCCGTGGGGTCACCCCTCCACTTT. Amino acids: CASSLRPVGSPLHF.

This chain links TRBV19 with TRBJ2-1; TRBD2 matches 14 bases. Germline V gives CDR1 LNHDA, CDR2 SQIVND (reference sequence). J was trimmed by 8 bases and V by 6 bases; bases with no gene match: 9. This CDR3 has 16 amino acids. The CDR3 region is CASSLIGTSGSYEQFF. CDR3 DNA: TGTGCCAGTAGCCTCATTGGGACTAGCGGGAGCTATGAGCAGTTCTTC.

For the CDR3, the DNA is TGTGCCAGTAGGCAAGAAGGGACCGGAACGTATGGCTACACCTTC. This translates into CASRQEGTGTYGYTF. The rearrangement links TRBV19 to TRBJ1-2, with a tentative D call TRBD1 (5 bases). Germline V gene sequence: CDR1 LNHDA, CDR2 SQIVND (reference sequence). V lost 6 bases and J 5 bases, leaving 19 bases between the germline ends. CDR3 length: 15 amino acids.

The V call is TRBV27, the J call TRBJ1-2; 9 bases agree with TRBD1. The germline V gene has CDR1 MNHEY and CDR2 SMNVEV (reference sequence). V dropped 7 bases and J dropped 6; count of bases not matched to a gene: 18. CDR3 length: 17 residues. In nucleotides, the CDR3 is TGTGCCAGCACCCAAACCTCATGGGGACAGGGACTCGATGGCTACACCTTC. It yields the protein CASTQTSWGQGLDGYTF.

V and J are TRBV11-2 and TRBJ2-7; 10 nucleotides match TRBD1. Germline V gene data show CDR1 as SGHAT and CDR2 as FQNNGV. V trimming: 2 bases; J trimming: 2 bases; junction bases outside the gene matches: 3. CDR3 length: 15 amino acids. CDR3 residues: CASSLRGQGPYEQYF. CDR3 nucleotide sequence: TGTGCCAGCAGCTTAAGGGGACAGGGGCCCTACGAGCAGTACTTC.

The rearrangement joins TRBV6-2 or TRBV6-3 to TRBJ1-5, with D tentatively TRBD1 (6 bases). CDR3 size: 15 residues. Deletions cut 1 base from V and 3 bases from J, with 10 bases between. The V gene's germline CDR1 is MNHEY and CDR2 SVGEGT. The DNA for the CDR3 is TGTGCCAGCAGTTACTTCGGGGGGCCCAATCAGCCCCAGCATTTT. It specifies CASSYFGGPNQPQHF.

This chain links TRBV30 with TRBJ1-5; D unclear. V was pared by 3 bases and J by 7 bases, with 19 bases between. The germline V gene encodes CDR1 GTSNPN and CDR2 SVGIG (reference sequence). This CDR3 is 15 amino acids long. This chain's CDR3 is CAWSWSASPGQPQHF. For the CDR3, the DNA is TGTGCCTGGAGCTGGTCAGCGTCGCCGGGCCAGCCCCAGCATTTT.

J is TRBJ2-7 and V is TRBV28; D ambiguous. The V end was cut by 2 bases, the J end by 0 bases, with 11 bases between. Germline V gene sequence: CDR1 MDHEN, CDR2 SYDVKM. There are 15 residues in the CDR3. In nucleotides, the CDR3 is TGTGCCAGCAGTTTAGTGGCAGCAAACTCCTACGAGCAGTACTTC. It is translated as CASSLVAANSYEQYF.

The table lists this clone with a count of one. This chain connects TRBV24-1 to TRBJ2-2; 9 bases line up with TRBD2. This CDR3 spans 17 amino acids. The germline CDR1 and CDR2 sequences are KGHDR and SFDVKD. V lost 3 bases to trimming and J lost 6 bases; unmatched junction nucleotides: 10. The CDR3, as DNA: TGTGCCACCAGTGATCATAGGCTAGCGGGATCGTCCGGGGAGCTGTTTTTT. Protein sequence: CATSDHRLAGSSGELFF.

This chain joins TRBV5-1 and TRBJ1-4; the match to TRBD1 covers 8 bases. CDR1 is SGHRS, CDR2 YFSETQ, per germline. The CDR3 runs 15 residues. V lost 3 bases, J lost 2 bases, and 3 bases stayed unmatched. The CDR3 nucleotides are TGCGCCAGCAGCTCCCGGACAGGGACTAATGAAAAACTGTTTTTT. Amino acids: CASSSRTGTNEKLFF.